This T cell receptor beta chain comes out of a study of human T cells and chemical hapten exposure. Overall study context: Recorded diagnoses among the mostly female patients were alopecia areata, totalis or universalis.

It was the library that attached unique molecular identifiers to individual cDNA molecules. Each CDR3 protein gets one entry after TCRdb re-called the RACE reads with MiXCR. The sample has roughly 86,000 distinct CDR3 sequences; roughly 10% are singletons. Regarding time point: patch test 1, 2 weeks after DPC sensitization. Noted treatment: therapeutic diphenylcyclopropenone sensitization with weekly scalp DPC. The CDR3 loop spans 17 amino acids. Germline assignment: CDR1 MNHEY and CDR2 SVGAGI. Trimming removed 1 base from V and 7 bases from J; junction bases left unmatched: 9. The TCR originated in a man in his forties with alopecia areata. Some clones in this sample may be carry-over from other donors' samples. The sequencing here drew on whole blood, taken in connection with sensitization to the hapten diphenylcyclopropenone (DPC). The V and J genes are TRBV6-5 and TRBJ2-1, with 11 bases matching TRBD2. CDR3 loop: CASSYLGPSGRPNEQFF. For the CDR3, the DNA is TGTGCCAGCAGTTACTTAGGGCCTAGCGGGAGGCCAAATGAGCAGTTCTTC.